The rows below give T cell receptor beta chains drawn from one sample of a study of siplizumab effects on memory and regulatory T cells. TCRdb's copy holds only in-frame clones and misses some; the assay was immunoSEQ multiplex PCR. The sample has more than 85,000 clones, approximately 91% seen once. Sequencing used CD4+ T cells sorted from blood. The receptors were sampled from a human donor in good health. Some clones in this sample may be carry-over from other donors' samples. Each CDR3 is given with its conserved first and last residue.

v_call	j_call	cdr3_aa
TRBV6-5	TRBJ2-7	CASKRADEQYF
TRBV5-1	TRBJ1-4	CASSSIRGVNEKLFF
TRBV28	TRBJ2-7	CASRDTGTIGYEQYF
TRBV11-3	TRBJ2-1	CASSQLAGSSYNEQFF
TRBV19	TRBJ2-2	CAANRGTGELFF
TRBV11-2	TRBJ1-1	CASSLDRGRYTEAFF
TRBV7-2	TRBJ2-5	CASSLDQGRETQYF
TRBV19	TRBJ1-1	CASSPQTLNTEAFF
TRBV19	TRBJ1-5	CASKDRDNQPQHF
TRBV9	TRBJ1-2	CASSVGRGSYGYTF
TRBV9	TRBJ2-5	CASSPISGTSQYF
TRBV19	TRBJ2-5	CASGGIGWETQYF
TRBV5-1	TRBJ2-5	CASSLSGGRETQYF
TRBV23-1	TRBJ2-7	CASSQSYRDTYEQYF